The 22 T cell receptor beta chains presented below share a single source sample, sequenced in a study of T cell changes during pregnancy in multiple sclerosis. Some clones are missing from TCRdb's copy, which holds only in-frame ones; the method was immunoSEQ multiplex PCR. This table has 25,000 to 35,000 clones, about 88% appearing once. The sample here was CD8+ T cells from peripheral blood mononuclear cells, taken in the second trimester of pregnancy. These receptors were taken from a female donor with multiple sclerosis, enrolled in a pregnancy study.

This chain links TRBV28 with TRBJ1-1; no clear D gene. CDR3 length equals 14 residues. V was shortened by 7 bases and J by 5 bases, with 17 bases between the two germline ends. CDR1 and CDR2 (germline): MDHEN, SYDVKM. CDR3 sequence: CASTEPRSGTEAFF. The CDR3 DNA sequence: TGTGCCAGCACGGAGCCGAGGTCCGGGACTGAAGCTTTCTTT. Variable domain in full (rest from reference TRBV28 and TRBJ1-1): DVKVTQSSRYLVKRTGEKVFLECVQDMDHENMFWYRQDPGLGLRLIYFSYDVKMKEKGDIPEGYSVSREKKERFSLILESASTNQTSMYLCASTEPRSGTEAFFGQGTRLTVV.

Details on this clone: A much larger clone differs by one base, so this may be a read error. This chain uses TRBV9 with TRBJ1-2, with 8 bases matching TRBD1. Germline lookup yields CDR1 SGDLS and CDR2 YYNGEE. The CDR3 totals 14 residues. The CDR3 reads CAGSGTGTGSRYTF. CDR3 coding DNA: TGTGCCGGCAGCGGTACCGGGACAGGCTCCCGCTACACCTTC. Supplemented by reference TRBV9 and TRBJ1-2, the full variable domain reads DSGVTQTPKHLITATGQRVTLRCSPRSGDLSVYWYQQSLDQGLQFLIQYYNGEERAKGNILERFSAQQFPDLHSELNLSSLELGDSALYFCAGSGTGTGSRYTFGSGTRLTVV.

The rearrangement joins TRBV7-9 to TRBJ1-3, with TRBD1 matching 7 bases. J lost 13 bases, V lost 1 base, and 4 bases had no gene match. There are 12 residues in the CDR3. Germline assignment: CDR1 SEHNR and CDR2 FQNEAQ (reference sequence). Written as DNA, the CDR3 is TGTGCCAGCAGCTTAGGAACAGGGGATATATATTTT. It codes for CASSLGTGDIYF.

The rearrangement links TRBV29-1 to TRBJ2-3; 10 bases agree with TRBD2. The CDR3 runs 15 residues. J gave up 0 bases and V 2 bases, and 2 bases lay outside the gene matches. Germline values: CDR1 SQVTM, CDR2 ANQGSEA. Here the CDR3 reads CSVELAGGSTDTQYF. DNA for the CDR3: TGCAGCGTTGAATTAGCGGGGGGAAGCACAGATACGCAGTATTTT.

V gene TRBV7-6 combines with J gene TRBJ2-1, with TRBD2 matching 9 bases. Trimming cost V 1 base and J 4 bases; bases outside gene matches: 2. Germline V CDR1 and CDR2: SGHVS, FNYEAQ. CDR3 length equals 15 residues. The chain's CDR3 is CASSLGSGRYNEQFF. The CDR3 region has the DNA TGTGCCAGCAGCTTAGGGAGCGGGAGGTACAATGAGCAGTTCTTC.

The chain carries TRBV4-2 and TRBJ1-2; TRBD1 aligns across 7 bases. J was trimmed by 3 bases and V by 0 bases; bases with no gene match: 1. This CDR3 is 14 amino acids long. CDR1 and CDR2 (germline): LGHNA, YNFKEQ. Here the CDR3 reads CASSQEQGYYGYTF. CDR3 nucleotides: TGTGCCAGCAGCCAAGAACAGGGGTACTATGGCTACACCTTC.

This clone was observed a single time. The V call is TRBV5-6, the J call TRBJ1-2; 10 bases are shared with TRBD1. The CDR3 consists of 12 residues. V dropped 6 bases and J dropped 6; count of bases not matched to a gene: 2. CDR1 and CDR2 from the germline V gene are SGHDT and YYEEEE. The CDR3 sequence is CASKTGGHGYTF. DNA of the CDR3: TGTGCCAGCAAGACAGGGGGCCATGGCTACACCTTC.

The V call is TRBV27, the J call TRBJ2-2, with TRBD1 identical over 7 bases. CDR3 length: 21 amino acids. The germline V gene encodes CDR1 MNHEY and CDR2 SMNVEV (reference sequence). The junction had 24 bases not matched to a gene; V was cut back by 2 bases and J by 6 bases. CDR3 region: CASSLKGQMAGGGGRSGELFF. CDR3 sequence (DNA): TGTGCCAGCAGTTTAAAAGGCCAGATGGCAGGGGGTGGTGGAAGGTCCGGGGAGCTGTTTTTT.

The chain's CDR3 is CAWRETSAEAFF. CDR3 nucleotide sequence: TGTGCCTGGAGGGAGACCTCCGCTGAAGCTTTCTTT. The chain links TRBV30 to TRBJ1-1; D is undetermined. Between the trimmed V and J ends, which lost 3 bases and 6 bases, there was a span of 11 bases. Germline V gene data show CDR1 as GTSNPN and CDR2 as SVGIG (reference sequence). The CDR3 has 12 amino acids. Complete variable domain (other parts from reference TRBV30 and TRBJ1-1): SQTIHQWPATLVQPVGSPLSLECTVEGTSNPNLYWYRQAAGRGLQLLFYSVGIGQISSEVPQNLSASRPQDRQFILSSKKLLLSDSGFYLCAWRETSAEAFFGQGTRLTVV.

J is TRBJ2-7 and V is TRBV7-9; a weak D match, TRBD2 (6 bases). Trimming shortened V by 4 bases and J by 2 bases, and 12 bases separated the two germline ends. This CDR3 comprises 14 residues. CDR1 SEHNR and CDR2 FQNEAQ come from the germline V gene (reference sequence). As DNA, the CDR3 is TGTGCCAGCAGCTCGGGAGTCCGGGCCTACGAGCAGTACTTC. Protein sequence: CASSSGVRAYEQYF.

The chain joins TRBV13 to TRBJ2-5; TRBD1 is a possible D gene (6 bases). The CDR3 runs 16 residues. With 1 base removed from V and 3 bases from J, the gap between germline ends came to 15 bases. Germline V CDR1 and CDR2: PRHDT, FYEKMQ (reference sequence). Here the CDR3 reads CASSLANLAGEETQYF. CDR3 bases: TGTGCCAGCAGCTTAGCCAACCTGGCAGGGGAAGAGACCCAGTACTTC.

V gene TRBV19 combines with J gene TRBJ2-1; D may be TRBD2 (6 bases). Germline V lookup: CDR1 LNHDA, CDR2 SQIVND (reference sequence). The length of the CDR3 is 14 residues. Trimming left V 6 bases short and J 3 bases short, with 12 bases between. The CDR3 spells CASRGVADYNEQFF. CDR3 DNA sequence: TGTGCCAGTAGAGGGGTAGCGGACTACAATGAGCAGTTCTTC.

V and J are TRBV27 and TRBJ1-5, with D uncertain. CDR3 length equals 13 residues. Germline V lookup: CDR1 MNHEY, CDR2 SMNVEV (reference sequence). The ends were cut back, 7 bases at V and 0 bases at J, with 7 bases in the middle. The CDR3: CASKGDSNQPQHF. The CDR3 coding sequence is TGTGCCAGCAAAGGAGATAGCAATCAGCCCCAGCATTTT.

The genes are TRBV7-9 and TRBJ2-7; 10 bases line up with TRBD2. CDR1 and CDR2 (germline): SEHNR, FQNEAQ (reference sequence). Unmatched junction bases numbered 9, after V lost 5 bases and J lost 2 bases. This CDR3 is 16 amino acids long. The DNA for the CDR3 is TGTGCCAGCAGCGGTGGAGCTAGCGGGGGAGCCTACGAGCAGTACTTC. Amino acids: CASSGGASGGAYEQYF.

The gene calls are TRBV10-1 and TRBJ2-2; D unclear. V was shortened by 0 bases and J by 6 bases, with 8 bases between the two germline ends. From germline, CDR1 is WNHNN and CDR2 SYGVQD (reference sequence). The CDR3 is 14 residues long. This chain's CDR3 is CASSESHGSGELFF. CDR3 DNA sequence: TGCGCCAGCAGTGAGTCGCACGGGTCCGGGGAGCTGTTTTTT.

The chain couples TRBV9 to TRBJ2-3; D is perhaps TRBD2 (6 bases). The CDR3 covers 15 residues. V lost 4 bases, J lost 0 bases, and 12 bases lay in between. CDR1 SGDLS and CDR2 YYNGEE come from the germline V gene. CDR3 region: CASSLSGTSTDTQYF. The CDR3 nucleotides are TGTGCCAGCAGCCTCTCCGGGACTAGCACAGATACGCAGTATTTT. The full variable domain, completed using reference TRBV9 and TRBJ2-3, is DSGVTQTPKHLITATGQRVTLRCSPRSGDLSVYWYQQSLDQGLQFLIQYYNGEERAKGNILERFSAQQFPDLHSELNLSSLELGDSALYFCASSLSGTSTDTQYFGPGTRLTVL.

This clone has more than one count but fewer than ten. This chain links TRBV7-9 with TRBJ2-3; 7 bases line up with TRBD2. V was clipped by 6 bases and J by 4 bases; unmatched bases: 4. Looked up from germline, CDR1 is SEHNR and CDR2 is FQNEAQ (reference sequence). This CDR3 contains 13 residues. CDR3 region: CASRAGVSDTQYF. The CDR3 DNA follows: TGTGCCAGCAGGGCGGGAGTGTCAGATACGCAGTATTTT.

The rearrangement links TRBV27 to TRBJ1-2; 9 bases match TRBD1. Trimming at V came to 6 bases and at J to 2 bases, leaving 7 bases not matched to a gene. The CDR3 runs 15 residues. From germline, CDR1 is MNHEY and CDR2 SMNVEV (reference sequence). For the CDR3, the DNA is TGTGCCAGCAGCCGCGGACAGGGGTCCAACTATGGCTACACCTTC. Translating gives CASSRGQGSNYGYTF.

The chain recombines TRBV10-3 with TRBJ2-1; no clear D gene. Germline V gene lookup returns CDR1 ENHRY and CDR2 SYGVKD. The CDR3 contains 11 residues. Trimming removed 10 bases at V and 5 bases at J, with 9 bases between. Written as DNA, the CDR3 is TGTGCCAGCCTAGGAAACAATGAGCAGTTCTTC. This sequence encodes CASLGNNEQFF.

This chain links TRBV27 with TRBJ2-1, with a possible D match to TRBD1 (5 bases). The V gene's germline CDR1 is MNHEY and CDR2 SMNVEV (reference sequence). V shed 5 bases and J shed 5 bases, with 10 bases lying between them. There are 13 residues in the CDR3. CDR3 sequence (DNA): TGTGCCAGCAGTCCGACAGCCCACAATGAGCAGTTCTTC. Translation gives CASSPTAHNEQFF.

The V and J genes are TRBV5-1 and TRBJ2-2; 8 bases are shared with TRBD1. CDR3 length equals 15 residues. CDR1 and CDR2 from the germline V gene are SGHRS and YFSETQ. The ends lost 6 bases at V and 1 base at J; junction bases unmatched: 5. The CDR3 here is CASNFGQGNTGELFF. The CDR3 nucleotides are TGCGCCAGCAATTTCGGACAGGGGAACACCGGGGAGCTGTTTTTT.

This rearrangement joins TRBV5-6 to TRBJ1-2; the match to TRBD1 covers 7 bases. CDR3 length: 14 amino acids. V lost 5 bases to trimming and J lost 6 bases; unmatched junction nucleotides: 10. Germline loops: CDR1 SGHDT, CDR2 YYEEEE. This chain's CDR3 is CASSMEKGADGYTF. CDR3 bases: TGTGCCAGCAGTATGGAAAAGGGGGCGGATGGCTACACCTTC.